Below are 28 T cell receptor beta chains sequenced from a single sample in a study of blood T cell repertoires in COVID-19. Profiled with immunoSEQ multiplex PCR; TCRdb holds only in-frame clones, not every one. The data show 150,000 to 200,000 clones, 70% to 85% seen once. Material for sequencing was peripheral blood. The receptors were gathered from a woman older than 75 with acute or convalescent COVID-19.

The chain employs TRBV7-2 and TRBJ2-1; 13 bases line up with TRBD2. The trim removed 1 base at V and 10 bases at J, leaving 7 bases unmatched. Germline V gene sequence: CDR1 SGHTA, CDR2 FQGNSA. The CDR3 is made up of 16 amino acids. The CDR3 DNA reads TGTGCCAGCAGCTTAGGCGGACTAGCGGGAGTAGGGGAGCAGTTCTTC. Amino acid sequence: CASSLGGLAGVGEQFF.

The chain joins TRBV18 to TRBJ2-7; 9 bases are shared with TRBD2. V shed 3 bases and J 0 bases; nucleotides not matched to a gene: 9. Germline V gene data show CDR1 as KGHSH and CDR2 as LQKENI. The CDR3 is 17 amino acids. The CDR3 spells CASSPSMGGGASYEQYF. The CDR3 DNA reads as TGTGCCAGCTCACCTTCTATGGGCGGGGGGGCCTCCTACGAGCAGTACTTC.

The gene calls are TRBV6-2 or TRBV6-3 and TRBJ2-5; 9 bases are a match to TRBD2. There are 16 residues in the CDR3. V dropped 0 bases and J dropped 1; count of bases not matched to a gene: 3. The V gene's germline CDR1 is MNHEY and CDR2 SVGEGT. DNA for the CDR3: TGTGCCAGCAGTTACTCCAGCGGGGGGTTCCAAGAGACCCAGTACTTC. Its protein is CASSYSSGGFQETQYF.

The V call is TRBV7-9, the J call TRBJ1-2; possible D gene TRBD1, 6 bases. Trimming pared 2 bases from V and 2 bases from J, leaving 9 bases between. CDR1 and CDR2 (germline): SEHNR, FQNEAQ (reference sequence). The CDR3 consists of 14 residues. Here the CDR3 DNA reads TGTGCCAGCAGCTTAACCGGACAGAACTATGGCTACACCTTC. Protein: CASSLTGQNYGYTF.

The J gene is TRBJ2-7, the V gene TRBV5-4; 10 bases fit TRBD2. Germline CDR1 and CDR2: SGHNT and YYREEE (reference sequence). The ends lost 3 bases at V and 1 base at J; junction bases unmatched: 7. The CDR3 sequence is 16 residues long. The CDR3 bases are TGTGCCAGCAGCTATAGCGGGGGGCGCCTTTCCTACGAGCAGTACTTC. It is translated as CASSYSGGRLSYEQYF.

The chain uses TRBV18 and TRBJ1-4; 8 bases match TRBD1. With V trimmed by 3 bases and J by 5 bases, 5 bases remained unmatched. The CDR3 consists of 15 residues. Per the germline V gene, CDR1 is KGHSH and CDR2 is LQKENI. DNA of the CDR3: TGTGCCAGCTCACCTTCGACAGGGGAGAATGAAAAACTGTTTTTT. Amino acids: CASSPSTGENEKLFF.

The DNA of the CDR3 is TGTGCCAGTAGAGGACAGGCGAACACTGAAGCTTTCTTT. Protein product: CASRGQANTEAFF. This chain connects TRBV19 to TRBJ1-1, with TRBD1 matching 7 bases. Trimming removed 6 bases from V and 1 base from J; junction bases left unmatched: 2. The CDR3 runs to 13 residues. Germline loops: CDR1 LNHDA, CDR2 SQIVND (reference sequence). Supplemented by reference TRBV19 and TRBJ1-1, the full variable domain reads DGGITQSPKYLFRKEGQNVTLSCEQNLNHDAMYWYRQDPGQGLRLIYYSQIVNDFQKGDIAEGYSVSREKKESFPLTVTSAQKNPTAFYLCASRGQANTEAFFGQGTRLTVV.

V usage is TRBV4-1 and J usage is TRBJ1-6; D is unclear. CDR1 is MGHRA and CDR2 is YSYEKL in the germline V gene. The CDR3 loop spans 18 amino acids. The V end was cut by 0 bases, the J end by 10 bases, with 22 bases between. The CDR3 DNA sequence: TGCGCCAGCAGCCAAGAGATGGGCGTTACCGAGGGCTTCTCACCCCTCCACTTT. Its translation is CASSQEMGVTEGFSPLHF.

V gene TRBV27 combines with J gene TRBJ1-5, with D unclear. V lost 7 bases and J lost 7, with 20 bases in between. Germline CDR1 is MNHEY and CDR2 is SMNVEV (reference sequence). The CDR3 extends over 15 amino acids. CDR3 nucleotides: TGTGCCAGCACTCTTCCACCCCCAGATCCCCAGCCCCAGCATTTT. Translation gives CASTLPPPDPQPQHF.

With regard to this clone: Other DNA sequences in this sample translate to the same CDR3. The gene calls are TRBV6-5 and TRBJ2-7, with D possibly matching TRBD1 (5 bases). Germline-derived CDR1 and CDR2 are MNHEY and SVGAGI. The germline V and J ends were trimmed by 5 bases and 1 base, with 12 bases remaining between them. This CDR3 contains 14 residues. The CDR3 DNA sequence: TGTGCCAGCAGTCCCAGGGCCACATCCTACGAGCAGTACTTC. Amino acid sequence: CASSPRATSYEQYF.

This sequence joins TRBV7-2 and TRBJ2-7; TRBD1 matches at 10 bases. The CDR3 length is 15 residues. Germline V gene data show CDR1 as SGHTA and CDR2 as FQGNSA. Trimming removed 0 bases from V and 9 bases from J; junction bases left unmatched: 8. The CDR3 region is CASSLATGGLGGQYF. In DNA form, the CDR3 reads TGTGCCAGCAGCTTAGCGACAGGGGGCCTGGGGGGGCAGTACTTC.

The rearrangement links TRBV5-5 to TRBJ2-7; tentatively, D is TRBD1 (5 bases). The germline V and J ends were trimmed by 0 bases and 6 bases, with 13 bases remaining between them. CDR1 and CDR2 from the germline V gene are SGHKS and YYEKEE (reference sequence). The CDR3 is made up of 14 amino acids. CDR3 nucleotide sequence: TGTGCCAGCAGCTTGGTCTTTGTAGGGGTCGAGCAGTACTTC. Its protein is CASSLVFVGVEQYF.

CDR3 protein: CASTGGVSGNSPLHF. CDR3 sequence (DNA): TGTGCCAGCACGGGCGGAGTGTCGGGGAATTCACCCCTCCACTTT. The rearrangement uses TRBV7-9 and TRBJ1-6; no definite D call. In germline, CDR1 is SEHNR, CDR2 FQNEAQ (reference sequence). Trimming cost V 7 bases and J 7 bases, with 17 bases left between them. The CDR3 extends over 15 amino acids.

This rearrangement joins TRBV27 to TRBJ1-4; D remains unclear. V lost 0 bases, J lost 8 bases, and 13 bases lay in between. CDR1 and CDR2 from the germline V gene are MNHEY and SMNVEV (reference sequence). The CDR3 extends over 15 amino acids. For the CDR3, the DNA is TGTGCCAGCAGTTTATCGAACGGGGTAGGGGAAAAACTGTTTTTT. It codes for CASSLSNGVGEKLFF. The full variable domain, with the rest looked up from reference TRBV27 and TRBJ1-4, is EAQVTQNPRYLITVTGKKLTVTCSQNMNHEYMSWYRQDPGLGLRQIYYSMNVEVTDKGDVPEGYKVSRKEKRNFPLILESPSPNQTSLYFCASSLSNGVGEKLFFGSGTQLSVL.

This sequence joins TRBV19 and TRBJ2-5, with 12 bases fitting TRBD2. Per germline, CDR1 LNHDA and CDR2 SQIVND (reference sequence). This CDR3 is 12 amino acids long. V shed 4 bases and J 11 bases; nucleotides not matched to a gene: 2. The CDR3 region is CASSTSGGAQYF. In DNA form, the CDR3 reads TGTGCCAGTAGTACTAGCGGGGGGGCACAGTACTTC. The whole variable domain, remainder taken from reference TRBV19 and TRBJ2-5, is DGGITQSPKYLFRKEGQNVTLSCEQNLNHDAMYWYRQDPGQGLRLIYYSQIVNDFQKGDIAEGYSVSREKKESFPLTVTSAQKNPTAFYLCASSTSGGAQYFGPGTRLLVL.

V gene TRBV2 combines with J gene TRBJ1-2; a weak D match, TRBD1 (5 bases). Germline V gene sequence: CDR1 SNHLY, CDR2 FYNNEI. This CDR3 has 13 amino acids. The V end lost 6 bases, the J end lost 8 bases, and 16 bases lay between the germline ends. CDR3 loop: CASSAQGEGGYTF. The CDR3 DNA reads TGTGCCAGCAGCGCGCAAGGGGAAGGGGGCTACACCTTC.

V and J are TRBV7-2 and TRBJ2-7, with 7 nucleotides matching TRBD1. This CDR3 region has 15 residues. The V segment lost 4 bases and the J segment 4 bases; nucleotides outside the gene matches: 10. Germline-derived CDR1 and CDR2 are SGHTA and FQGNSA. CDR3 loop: CASSSIGTAKYEQYF. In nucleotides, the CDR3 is TGTGCCAGCAGCTCCATCGGGACAGCCAAGTACGAGCAGTACTTC.

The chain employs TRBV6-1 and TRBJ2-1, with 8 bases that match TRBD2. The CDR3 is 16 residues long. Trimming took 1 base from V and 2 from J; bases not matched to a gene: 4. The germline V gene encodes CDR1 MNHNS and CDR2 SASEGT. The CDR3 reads CASSEGGLDPYNEQFF. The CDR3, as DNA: TGTGCCAGCAGTGAAGGGGGACTAGACCCCTACAATGAGCAGTTCTTC.

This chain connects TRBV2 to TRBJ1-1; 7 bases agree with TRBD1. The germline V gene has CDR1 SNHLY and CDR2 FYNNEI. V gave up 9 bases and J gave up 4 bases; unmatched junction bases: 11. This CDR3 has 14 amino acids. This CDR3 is CARPQVAGGTEAFF. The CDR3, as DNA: TGTGCCAGACCCCAAGTCGCAGGGGGCACTGAAGCTTTCTTT.

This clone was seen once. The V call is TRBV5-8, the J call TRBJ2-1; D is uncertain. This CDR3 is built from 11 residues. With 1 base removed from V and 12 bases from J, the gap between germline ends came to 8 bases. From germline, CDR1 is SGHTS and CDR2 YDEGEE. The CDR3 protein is CASSLRPGQFF. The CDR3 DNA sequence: TGTGCCAGCAGCTTGCGACCGGGGCAGTTCTTC.

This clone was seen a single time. The CDR3 spells CASGPWDRATTEAFF. The CDR3 nucleotides are TGTGCTAGTGGTCCGTGGGACAGGGCGACAACTGAAGCTTTCTTT. The genes are TRBV12-5 and TRBJ1-1; TRBD1 aligns across 9 bases. The germline CDR1 and CDR2 sequences are LGHNT and FRNRAP. The CDR3 contains 15 residues. V lost 5 bases, J lost 5 bases, and 9 bases stayed unmatched.

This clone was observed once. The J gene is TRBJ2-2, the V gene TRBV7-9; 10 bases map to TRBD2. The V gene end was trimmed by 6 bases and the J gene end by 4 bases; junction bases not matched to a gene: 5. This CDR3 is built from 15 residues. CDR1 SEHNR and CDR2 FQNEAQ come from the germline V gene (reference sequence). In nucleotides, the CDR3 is TGTGCCAGCAGTACTAGCGGGACCTTCACCGGGGAGCTGTTTTTT. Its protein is CASSTSGTFTGELFF.

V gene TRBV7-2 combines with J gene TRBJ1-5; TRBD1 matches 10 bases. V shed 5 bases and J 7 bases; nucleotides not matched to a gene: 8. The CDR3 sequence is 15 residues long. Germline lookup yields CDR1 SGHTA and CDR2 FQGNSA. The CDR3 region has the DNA TGTGCCAGCAGCAGACAGGGGGCGCAGGAGCAGCCCCAGCATTTT. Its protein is CASSRQGAQEQPQHF.

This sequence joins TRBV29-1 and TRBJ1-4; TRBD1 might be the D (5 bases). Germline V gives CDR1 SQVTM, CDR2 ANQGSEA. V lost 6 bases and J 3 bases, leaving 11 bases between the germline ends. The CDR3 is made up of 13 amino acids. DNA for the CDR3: TGCAGCGTGCGACAGAGTCCTAATGAAAAACTGTTTTTT. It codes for CSVRQSPNEKLFF.

CDR3 nucleotide sequence: TGTGCCAGCAGCCGTCAAACAGGAGCCGGGGAGCTGTTTTTT. It translates to CASSRQTGAGELFF. The chain carries TRBV7-2 and TRBJ2-2, with D possibly being TRBD1 (5 bases). Germline V gives CDR1 SGHTA, CDR2 FQGNSA. CDR3 length: 14 residues. V gave up 5 bases and J gave up 6 bases, with 13 bases separating them.

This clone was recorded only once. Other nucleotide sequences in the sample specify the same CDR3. The CDR3 sequence is CASSMGQSYEQYF. CDR3 nucleotides: TGTGCCAGTAGTATGGGACAGTCCTACGAGCAGTACTTC. This sequence joins TRBV19 and TRBJ2-7, with TRBD1 matching over 7 bases. V lost 3 bases and J lost 1; bases outside the gene matches: 0. Germline assignment: CDR1 LNHDA and CDR2 SQIVND (reference sequence). The length of the CDR3 is 13 residues.

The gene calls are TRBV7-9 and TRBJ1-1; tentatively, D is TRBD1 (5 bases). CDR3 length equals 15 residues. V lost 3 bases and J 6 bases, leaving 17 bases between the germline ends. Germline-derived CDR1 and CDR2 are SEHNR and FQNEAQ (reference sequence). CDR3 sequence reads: CASSFQQGGPAEAFF. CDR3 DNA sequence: TGTGCCAGCAGCTTTCAGCAGGGAGGTCCGGCTGAAGCTTTCTTT.

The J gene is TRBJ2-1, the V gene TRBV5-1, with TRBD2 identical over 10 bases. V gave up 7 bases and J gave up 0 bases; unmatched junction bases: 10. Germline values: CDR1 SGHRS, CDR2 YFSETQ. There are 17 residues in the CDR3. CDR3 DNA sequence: TGCGCCAGCTTGGGCGGGGCTAGCGGGAGCTCCTACAATGAGCAGTTCTTC. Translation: CASLGGASGSSYNEQFF.